Below, one T cell receptor (beta chain) is given with its context. Its target is not known. Using immunoSEQ multiplex PCR, the repertoire was profiled, and TCRdb retains in-frame clones only, with some absent. The data hold approximately 100,000 clones, with 86% observed a single time. Trimming stripped 10 bases from V and 7 bases from J, with 19 bases between. The CDR3 has 13 residues. CDR1 is MNHNS, CDR2 SASEGT, per germline. This entry is derived from a study of T cell repertoires and HLA-DP antigens. Overall study results and limits: Sorted CD137+ clonality was 0.35 to 0.45 for both alloantigens, versus 0.03 to 0.04 pre-culture.

This receptor was taken from a man aged 50 or older in good health and CMV-seronegative. Sequences were obtained from CD4+ T cells from PBMCs. This chain joins TRBV6-1 and TRBJ1-1; D call uncertain. In DNA form, the CDR3 reads TGTGCCATATCCTTGAGGGAGGTGGGTGAAGCTTTCTTT. Translated: CAISLREVGEAFF.